The 14 T cell receptor beta chains listed next were all sequenced from one sample in a study of blood T cell repertoires in COVID-19. Assay: immunoSEQ multiplex PCR; the TCRdb copy retains only in-frame clones and omits some. The table has approximately 80,000 clones, around 90% seen once. The sample taken for sequencing was peripheral blood. These receptors all stem from a man in his forties with acute or convalescent COVID-19.

V usage is TRBV19 and J usage is TRBJ1-2, with 9 bases lining up with TRBD1. With 7 bases clipped from V and 6 bases from J, the junction kept 6 bases outside the gene matches. Germline V lookup: CDR1 LNHDA, CDR2 SQIVND (reference sequence). The CDR3 sequence is 13 residues long. The CDR3 sequence: CASISRTGDGYTF. CDR3 sequence (DNA): TGTGCCAGTATTTCCAGGACAGGGGATGGCTACACCTTC.

The chain carries TRBV5-8 and TRBJ1-5; 7 bases are a match to TRBD1. Germline values: CDR1 SGHTS, CDR2 YDEGEE. V dropped 4 bases and J dropped 3; count of bases not matched to a gene: 10. The CDR3 is 16 amino acids. The CDR3, as DNA: TGTGCCAGCAGCGTGAACAGGGGATTGGACAATCAGCCCCAGCATTTT. Amino acids: CASSVNRGLDNQPQHF.

This clone appeared once. The J gene is TRBJ1-2, the V gene TRBV7-9, with 10 bases lining up with TRBD1. The CDR3 spans 16 residues. V lost 6 bases and J lost 4; bases outside the gene matches: 11. Germline values: CDR1 SEHNR, CDR2 FQNEAQ (reference sequence). CDR3 region: CASRPGTGAGFYGYTF. DNA of the CDR3: TGTGCCAGCAGACCCGGGACAGGGGCGGGTTTCTATGGCTACACCTTC.

The V call is TRBV18, the J call TRBJ1-5; tentative D call: TRBD1 (5 bases). The germline CDR1 and CDR2 sequences are KGHSH and LQKENI. The CDR3 length is 17 residues. V lost 3 bases and J lost 7, with 22 bases in between. CDR3 loop: CASSPRPWGETGQPQHF. The CDR3 DNA is TGTGCCAGCTCACCGCGGCCCTGGGGGGAGACGGGCCAGCCCCAGCATTTT.

There are a few counts of this clone. This chain joins TRBV24-1 and TRBJ2-6; 8 nucleotides match TRBD1. The V segment lost 7 bases and the J segment 4 bases; nucleotides outside the gene matches: 8. This CDR3 is built from 16 residues. CDR1 and CDR2 from the germline V gene are KGHDR and SFDVKD. The DNA of the CDR3 is TGTGCCACCAGCGGACAGGGTCGGGTCGGGGCCAACGTCCTGACTTTC. This translates into CATSGQGRVGANVLTF.

This chain uses TRBV18 with TRBJ1-3; D gene ambiguous. The CDR3 loop spans 15 amino acids. Between the trimmed V and J ends, which lost 0 bases and 0 bases, there was a span of 6 bases. Germline CDR1 is KGHSH and CDR2 is LQKENI. CDR3 protein: CASSPPGDSGNTIYF. CDR3 bases: TGTGCCAGCTCACCACCCGGGGACTCTGGAAACACCATATATTTT.

CDR3 loop: CASSPTGTAASGANVLTF. In DNA form, the CDR3 reads TGTGCCAGCAGCCCGACCGGGACAGCCGCCTCTGGGGCCAACGTCCTGACTTTC. The rearrangement links TRBV5-5 to TRBJ2-6; 7 bases are a match to TRBD1. Germline trimming cut 4 bases from V and 0 bases from J; bases unmatched to any gene: 10. CDR1 and CDR2 (germline): SGHKS, YYEKEE (reference sequence). The CDR3 length is 18 residues.

V gene TRBV9 combines with J gene TRBJ2-2; D is possibly TRBD2 (7 bases). Germline values: CDR1 SGDLS, CDR2 YYNGEE. V was cut by 4 bases and J by 6 bases, with 16 bases left in between. The CDR3 extends over 15 amino acids. This CDR3 reads CASSPSTGGAGELFF. In nucleotides, the CDR3 is TGTGCCAGCAGCCCTAGCACGGGGGGCGCCGGGGAGCTGTTTTTT.

There are a few counts of this clone. The chain uses TRBV11-3 and TRBJ2-1, with D maybe TRBD1 (6 bases). Germline-derived CDR1 and CDR2 are SGHNT and YENEEA. Trimming left V 4 bases short and J 4 bases short, with 14 bases between. This CDR3 comprises 15 residues. The CDR3 DNA is TGTGCCAGCAGCTCCTCGACAGGTCGGTACAATGAGCAGTTCTTC. Residues: CASSSSTGRYNEQFF.

This clone showed up just once. V usage is TRBV5-1 and J usage is TRBJ1-4; tentative D call: TRBD1 (5 bases). The CDR3 consists of 15 residues. Trimming removed 3 bases at V and 5 bases at J, with 14 bases between. Germline V CDR1 and CDR2: SGHRS, YFSETQ. The CDR3 region is CASSWEDRGNEKLFF. CDR3 DNA: TGCGCCAGCAGCTGGGAGGATCGGGGGAATGAAAAACTGTTTTTT.

The gene calls are TRBV27 and TRBJ2-7; 8 bases are shared with TRBD2. CDR1 and CDR2 (germline): MNHEY, SMNVEV (reference sequence). The CDR3 extends over 16 amino acids. Trimming at V came to 5 bases and at J to 0 bases, leaving 9 bases not matched to a gene. CDR3 nucleotide sequence: TGTGCCAGCAGTCCCAGGACTAGCCGTAACTCCTACGAGCAGTACTTC. Residues: CASSPRTSRNSYEQYF.

V gene TRBV6-1 combines with J gene TRBJ2-7, with TRBD1 identical over 10 bases. CDR1 is MNHNS, CDR2 SASEGT, per germline. Trimming cost V 3 bases and J 6 bases; bases outside gene matches: 2. The CDR3 covers 13 residues. CDR3: CASSEGQGSEQYF. In DNA form, the CDR3 reads TGTGCCAGCAGTGAGGGACAGGGGAGCGAGCAGTACTTC.

V gene TRBV21-1 combines with J gene TRBJ2-7; TRBD2, the D gene given by the table, was not confirmed from the DNA. TRBV21-1 corresponds to a pseudogene. This CDR3 contains 17 residues. The CDR3 loop reads CASSKANGTSGSHEQYF. CDR3 DNA sequence: TGTGCCAGCAGCAAAGCCAATGGGACTAGCGGGAGTCACGAGCAGTACTTC.

This chain connects TRBV19 to TRBJ1-4; D gene ambiguous. CDR1 is LNHDA and CDR2 is SQIVND in the germline V gene (reference sequence). Trimming cost V 3 bases and J 0 bases, with 5 bases left between them. CDR3 length: 14 amino acids. The CDR3 sequence: CASSISATNEKLFF. CDR3 in DNA: TGTGCCAGTAGTATCAGTGCAACTAATGAAAAACTGTTTTTT.